Shown below are 20 T cell receptor beta chains from a single sample sequenced in a study of breast tumors, draining lymph nodes, adjacent tissues. TCRdb re-called the multiplex PCR reads with MiXCR, one entry per CDR3 protein. The table includes fewer than 300,000 distinct CDR3 sequences, about 30% detected once. Axillary draining lymph nodes of breast cancer patients supplied the node samples. The sequenced sample consisted of axillary lymph node tissue. All receptors derive from a female donor with breast cancer. Some clones in this sample may be carry-over from other donors' samples.

The V call is TRBV10-3, the J call TRBJ2-5; D assignment may be TRBD1 or TRBD2 (6 bases each). Germline CDR1 is ENHRY and CDR2 is SYGVKD. Trimming left V 4 bases short and J 7 bases short, with 16 bases between. The CDR3 runs 14 residues. CDR3 sequence (DNA): TGTGCCATCAGTGGCGAGGGACTGGGGGCGACCCAGTACTTC. Its translation: CAISGEGLGATQYF.

This clonotype was seen ten or more times. This chain joins TRBV19 and TRBJ2-7; D call uncertain. The V gene's germline CDR1 is LNHDA and CDR2 SQIVND (reference sequence). This CDR3 is 14 amino acids long. V was trimmed by 3 bases and J by 0 bases, leaving 9 bases between them. CDR3 region: CASSIQADSYEQYF. The CDR3 DNA sequence: TGTGCCAGTAGTATTCAAGCAGACTCCTACGAGCAGTACTTC.

This clonotype has just one count. The V call is TRBV11-3, the J call TRBJ1-5, with D tentatively TRBD1 (5 bases). V was shortened by 5 bases and J by 11 bases, with 16 bases between the two germline ends. The CDR3 is 13 residues long. Germline V lookup: CDR1 SGHNT, CDR2 YENEEA. Written as DNA, the CDR3 is TGTGCCAGCAGCCCTCCGGGGGTCGAGACCCAGCATTTT. The encoded protein is CASSPPGVETQHF.

The chain is built from TRBV9 and TRBJ2-1; perhaps TRBD2 as D (6 bases). V lost 3 bases and J lost 8, with 12 bases in between. In germline, CDR1 is SGDLS, CDR2 YYNGEE. The CDR3 totals 13 residues. The CDR3 protein is CASSAGGIDEQFF. The CDR3 coding sequence is TGTGCCAGCAGCGCTGGAGGGATAGATGAGCAGTTCTTC.

This clonotype occurred many times. V gene TRBV5-1 combines with J gene TRBJ2-2; TRBD2 agrees at 12 bases. The CDR3 runs 16 residues. The V and J ends lost 1 base and 6 bases, in that order; junction bases with no gene match: 4. Germline CDR1 is SGHRS and CDR2 is YFSETQ. CDR3 protein: CASSLSLAGGPGELFF. For the CDR3, the DNA is TGCGCCAGCAGCTTGTCCCTAGCGGGAGGGCCCGGGGAGCTGTTTTTT.

On this clonotype: A much larger clone sits a single nucleotide away, making a read error possible. This chain links TRBV7-9 with TRBJ2-4, with D perhaps given as TRBD1 or TRBD2 (5 bases each). The CDR3 runs to 15 residues. Germline V lookup: CDR1 SEHNR, CDR2 FQNEAQ (reference sequence). CDR3 bases: TGTGCCAGCAGCGAAAACGCAGGGTGGGGGAGCATTCAGCACTTC. Its protein is CASSENAGWGSIQHF. Using reference TRBV7-9 and TRBJ2-4 for the parts outside the CDR3, the full variable domain is DTGVSQNPRHKITKRGQNVTFRCDPISEHNRLYWYRQTLGQGPEFLTYFQNEAQLEKSRLLSDRFSAERPKGSFSTLEIQRTEQGDSAMYLCASSENAGWGSIQHFGAGTRLSVL.

The chain links TRBV6-2 or TRBV6-3 to TRBJ2-2; D unresolved. Between the trimmed V and J ends, which lost 7 bases and 2 bases, there was a span of 23 bases. CDR1 and CDR2 (germline): MNHEY, SVGEGT. The CDR3 has 18 residues. This CDR3 reads CASILSRSSGLNTGELFF. In DNA form, the CDR3 reads TGTGCCAGCATCCTCTCGAGGAGTTCAGGCTTAAACACCGGGGAGCTGTTTTTT.

The chain employs TRBV24-1 and TRBJ2-1; no reliable D call. V lost 7 bases, J lost 8 bases, and 8 bases lay in between. Germline-derived CDR1 and CDR2 are KGHDR and SFDVKD. CDR3 length: 11 amino acids. CDR3 DNA sequence: TGTGCCACCAGGGGTCGGGATGAGCAGTTCTTC. It encodes CATRGRDEQFF.

The CDR3 region is CAISEKGQGYEQYF. In DNA form, the CDR3 reads TGTGCCATCAGTGAGAAGGGACAGGGGTACGAGCAGTACTTC. The V gene is TRBV10-3, the J gene TRBJ2-7; 10 bases are shared with TRBD1. In germline, CDR1 is ENHRY, CDR2 SYGVKD. The CDR3 is 14 amino acids. Trimming removed 2 bases from V and 4 bases from J; junction bases left unmatched: 2.

This clonotype was seen ten or more times. The chain employs TRBV5-5 and TRBJ2-1; 15 positions agree with TRBD2. The V and J ends lost 2 bases and 6 bases, in that order; junction bases with no gene match: 9. CDR3 size: 18 residues. Germline V gene data show CDR1 as SGHKS and CDR2 as YYEKEE (reference sequence). As DNA, the CDR3 is TGTGCCAGCAGCTTCGGGGGACTAGCGGGAGGAGGTGGCAATGAGCAGTTCTTC. Encoded protein: CASSFGGLAGGGGNEQFF.

The J gene is TRBJ2-1, the V gene TRBV29-1; 11 bases match TRBD2. V lost 6 bases to trimming and J lost 5 bases; unmatched junction nucleotides: 9. CDR3 size: 15 residues. In germline, CDR1 is SQVTM, CDR2 ANQGSEA. CDR3 in DNA: TGCAGCGTGGACGGGACTAGCGGTCTAAACAATGAGCAGTTCTTC. It encodes CSVDGTSGLNNEQFF.

This clonotype was recorded many times. The chain recombines TRBV20-1 with TRBJ1-4, with TRBD1 identical over 7 bases. The junction had 3 bases not matched to a gene; V was cut back by 0 bases and J by 8 bases. From germline, CDR1 is DFQATT and CDR2 SNEGSKA (reference sequence). This CDR3 is 13 amino acids long. The CDR3 DNA is TGCAGTGCTAGAGATACAGGGGCCGAAAAACTGTTTTTT. Protein: CSARDTGAEKLFF.

In this sample, this clonotype turned up once. This sequence joins TRBV7-2 and TRBJ1-1; no firm D call. With 1 base removed from V and 4 bases from J, the gap between germline ends came to 7 bases. The CDR3 runs to 13 residues. CDR1 is SGHTA and CDR2 is FQGNSA in the germline V gene. CDR3 coding DNA: TGTGCCAGCAGCTTAGACGCGAGCACTGAAGCTTTCTTT. Translating it yields CASSLDASTEAFF.

The V call is TRBV6-5, the J call TRBJ1-1; 8 bases line up with TRBD1. The ends lost 6 bases at V and 1 base at J; junction bases unmatched: 4. Germline values: CDR1 MNHEY, CDR2 SVGAGI. CDR3 length: 14 amino acids. This CDR3 reads CASSIDRGNTEAFF. CDR3 sequence (DNA): TGTGCCAGCAGCATAGACAGGGGGAACACTGAAGCTTTCTTT.

CDR3 amino acids: CASSVDPGAGDNQPQHF. In DNA form, the CDR3 reads TGTGCCAGCAGCGTAGATCCAGGGGCGGGCGACAATCAGCCCCAGCATTTT. This rearrangement joins TRBV9 to TRBJ1-5; possibly TRBD1 for D (6 bases). V was clipped by 0 bases and J by 3 bases, with 16 bases between them. The germline gives CDR1 SGDLS, CDR2 YYNGEE. The CDR3 runs to 17 residues. Filled out from reference TRBV9 and TRBJ1-5, the complete variable domain reads DSGVTQTPKHLITATGQRVTLRCSPRSGDLSVYWYQQSLDQGLQFLIQYYNGEERAKGNILERFSAQQFPDLHSELNLSSLELGDSALYFCASSVDPGAGDNQPQHFGDGTRLSIL.

This clonotype was counted only a few times. The genes are TRBV4-2 and TRBJ1-1; D call uncertain. V dropped 2 bases and J dropped 2 bases, with 9 bases sitting between them. The V gene's germline CDR1 is LGHNA and CDR2 YNFKEQ. This CDR3 is 14 amino acids long. The CDR3 sequence: CASSQLSGNTEAFF. DNA for the CDR3: TGTGCCAGCAGCCAACTGTCGGGTAACACTGAAGCTTTCTTT.

For this clonotype: No conserved phenylalanine or tryptophan ends this CDR3, so it is likely a read error. V and J are TRBV7-2 and TRBJ1-4; D may be TRBD1 (5 bases). CDR1 is SGHTA, CDR2 FQGNSA, per germline. V lost 4 bases and J lost 5, with 11 bases in between. The CDR3 consists of 14 residues. CDR3 sequence reads: CASSYRDYNEKLFL. CDR3 nucleotide sequence: TGTGCCAGCAGCTACCGGGACTACAATGAAAAACTGTTTCTT.

As to this clonotype: The junction departs from germline at one end; a sequencing error may be responsible. This chain connects TRBV7-8 to TRBJ1-6; 10 bases match TRBD1. This CDR3 region has 16 residues. Germline V lookup: CDR1 SGHVS, CDR2 FQNEAQ. Here the CDR3 DNA reads TGTGCCGGCAGCCCTCAGCCGGGACAGGGGAGCCCACCCCTCCACTTT. Its protein product is CAGSPQPGQGSPPLHF.

This clonotype came up once. The gene calls are TRBV25-1 and TRBJ1-5; D is unclear. Germline V gene data show CDR1 as MGHDK and CDR2 as SYGVNS. Trimming shortened V by 8 bases and J by 7 bases, and 12 bases separated the two germline ends. CDR3 length equals 12 residues. In nucleotides, the CDR3 is TGTGCCAGCCAAGTCGGGGAACAGCCCCAGCATTTT. It codes for CASQVGEQPQHF.

This clonotype was observed at least ten times. This chain links TRBV3-1 with TRBJ2-2; D gene uncertain. Per germline, CDR1 LGHDT and CDR2 YNNKEL (reference sequence). The V end lost 6 bases, the J end lost 2 bases, and 10 bases lay between the germline ends. The CDR3 runs to 14 residues. Written as DNA, the CDR3 is TGTGCCAGCAGACAGAAAATAAACACCGGGGAGCTGTTTTTT. Protein sequence: CASRQKINTGELFF.